A single T cell receptor (beta chain) is shown here with its context. The antigen this receptor binds is unknown. Per-nucleotide qualities are absent, and no much larger clonotype sits a single base away. Participants in the prospective study were aged roughly 18 to 100 years, lived in some 24 United States geographic areas, and enrolled through a virtual design. To assign participants to cohorts, the prospective study relied on clinical history that participants themselves reported in a screening survey and a study questionnaire. For ImmuneRACE Cohort 3, a participant was defined as recovered based on two consecutive negative NP/OP PCR tests, clearance by a healthcare professional, or resolution of symptoms. In the prospective study, mobile phlebotomists collected whole blood, serum and a nasopharyngeal or oropharyngeal swab from each participant. Over an approximately two-month period, participants in the prospective study had the option of providing additional blood draws and questionnaires. Prospective study blood samples were shipped either frozen or at room temperature before DNA extraction.

The sample is drawn from a study of blood T cell repertoires in COVID-19 (TCRdb year 2020). Looking at the study overall: Samples from collaborators originated in the United States, Italy and Spain and spanned both the acute and convalescent phases of COVID-19. The material from the prospective study consisted of cDNA or gDNA derived from T cells, B-cell-depleted T cells, or PBMCs. Where available, HLA class I and class II types were obtained from metadata supplied by the sample provider rather than from assay-based typing. Nearly every sample came with metadata listing a de-identified subject ID, COVID-19 status, age in years and sex. Deeply sampled blood TCRbeta repertoires from subjects exposed to, actively infected with, or recovered from COVID-19 were included in the dataset. The samples were drawn from two sources: the first 160 participants of the ongoing ImmuneRACE study, and some 1,300 subjects contributed by 6 global collaborators. The repertoires were released in a freely available public database intended as a resource for research on the immune response to SARS-CoV-2. Summary of the overall study and its limitations: Clinical and demographic metadata were provided uncurated, with the amount varying by source and participant.

The CDR3 holds 15 amino acids from the cysteine to the phenylalanine. The entry retains the CDR3 DNA only, 45 bases that are in frame from base 1. The CDR1 and CDR2 encoded by the germline V gene (reference sequence) are SEHNR and FQNEAQ. Here V drops 5 bases and J drops 8 bases, and the junction holds 6 bases not matched to any gene. TCRbeta CDR3 regions were amplified from genomic DNA by means of the immunoSEQ Assay, a bias-controlled multiplex PCR. In the authors' own workflow: Within the assay, amplification of reference gene primers was used to estimate how many nucleated cells each sample contained. To quantify the absolute abundance of each unique TCRbeta CDR3 rearrangement, sequence reads were collapsed and filtered. For each sample, productive Simpson clonality was calculated as the square root of Simpson's diversity index across productive rearrangements. In TCRdb, the immuneACCESS table is reduced to in-frame sequences with V and J assigned. These tables do not hold every clone; where another copy was compared, an unresolved V gene accounts for under half, and the others remain unexplained. Clone size and V and J calls were adopted from that table, with D and trimming inferred from the DNA. This sample comprises fewer than 350,000 clones, 80% to 90% of them detected only once. Less than 2.5% of the sample lies in the top ten.

The sequence came from a man under 40 who had recovered from COVID-19. The sequence links TRBV7-9 to TRBJ2-1; TRBD2 lines up with 13 middle nucleotides. The sample consisted of PBMCs or T cells enriched from blood (not recorded which). CDR3 protein: CASSILAGGLDEQFF. The DNA sequence is as follows: TGTGCCAGCAGCATACTAGCGGGGGGGCTCGATGAGCAGTTCTTC.